This TCR beta chain emerged from a study of CD8 T cells in ankylosing spondylitis (dated by TCRdb to between 2016 and 2019). About the study as a whole: The study profiled T cell receptor beta repertoires in healthy donors and ankylosing spondylitis patients to find disease-linked TCR variants. In total, the full study cohort was made up of nearly 110 healthy donors and 25 to 30 ankylosing spondylitis patients. Peripheral blood was sampled, and synovial fluid was additionally collected from ankylosing spondylitis patients. The research as a whole found: The disease-linked clones were reported to be significantly enriched in matched synovial fluid samples from ankylosing spondylitis patients. Some of the motif variants had been reported before in the synovial fluid and blood of reactive arthritis patients, a finding that suggests common disease-initiation mechanisms. Blood from ankylosing spondylitis patients appeared to be characterized by a TCR beta motif composed of under 10 highly homologous amino acid variants. The disease-linked clones had a CD8+ phenotype and were found at relatively low frequencies in peripheral blood.

This clonotype was detected only a few times. The antigen it recognizes is unknown. No qualities accompany the bases; no much larger clone lies one base away. Measured from the cysteine to the phenylalanine, the CDR3 is 15 residues long. CDR3 DNA is the only sequence kept; it has 45 bases, read in frame from the first base. The germline V and J ends show losses of 6 bases and 7 bases respectively, and no gene match explains 9 bases of the junction. The data were produced on an Illumina HiSeq 2500. TCR beta libraries were prepared by quantitative 5'-RACE with molecular barcodes. Under the source paper's analysis protocol: Disease-linked TCR variants were identified with a new computational method built on a probabilistic model of VDJ rearrangement. The public reads were run again by TCRdb, first through fastp at Q25 and then through MiXCR, and only productive beta chains were kept. Each entry is one CDR3 protein sequence, shown with its most common DNA and genes. These V and J calls are TCRdb output, not the study's own analysis. A total of a few hundred thousand distinct CDR3 sequences appear in this sample, about 20% of them only once. About 15% of the sample comes from the top ten.

The sequence links TRBV12-3 or TRBV12-4 to TRBJ2-4; 10 junctional bases match TRBD1. The source of this sequence is a male donor with ankylosing spondylitis. Sequenced: blood, either unsorted or a sorted T cell fraction (not recorded which). The DNA sequence reads TGTGCCAGCAGCCAGACAGGGGGCGGACGGAACATTCAGTACTTC. It translates as CASSQTGGGRNIQYF.